The sequence of this T cell receptor (beta chain) was determined in a study of blood T cell repertoires in COVID-19. Using immunoSEQ multiplex PCR, the repertoire was profiled, and TCRdb retains in-frame clones only, with some absent. The sample lists about 180,000 clones; 60% to 80% were seen once. CDR1 SGDLS and CDR2 YYNGEE come from the germline V gene. This CDR3 region has 13 residues. The V end lost 0 bases, the J end lost 3 bases, and 6 bases lay between the germline ends. The sequencing input was PBMCs or T cells enriched from blood (not recorded which). The V and J genes are TRBV9 and TRBJ2-5, with D unresolved. The TCR originated in a man in his fifties or sixties who had been exposed to COVID-19. In DNA form, the CDR3 reads TGTGCCAGCAGCGTAGACAGCAAAGAGACCCAGTACTTC. Its translation: CASSVDSKETQYF.